The present T cell receptor beta chain was sequenced within a study of glioma-infiltrating T cells after dendritic cell vaccination. Turning to the study itself: Monocyte-derived dendritic cells, cultured 7 to 8 days with IL-4 and GM-CSF, were pulsed with autologous tumor lysate. General study results and limits: Longer survival after dendritic cell vaccination followed higher pretreatment TIL content.

About this clone: Antigen unknown.

V was pared by 4 bases and J by 2 bases, with 6 bases of the junction left unmatched. Per germline, CDR1 SGHTA and CDR2 FQGNSA. The CDR3 runs to 16 residues. Input was 2 to 2.5 ug genomic DNA, or all available if less. Amplification used 60 V beta primers and 13 J beta primers. Libraries were prepared by immunoSEQ multiplex PCR; TCRdb keeps only in-frame clonotypes and omits some of them. The data show under 70,000 clones, 75% to 90% seen once. This chain uses TRBV7-2 with TRBJ2-3; TRBD2 aligns across 10 bases. The sample was blood, taken before dendritic cell vaccination. This receptor was identified in a human donor with glioblastoma. The CDR3 DNA reads TGTGCCAGCAGCTCGAGAGCGGGGGGGATCACAGATACGCAGTATTTT. Translated: CASSSRAGGITDTQYF.